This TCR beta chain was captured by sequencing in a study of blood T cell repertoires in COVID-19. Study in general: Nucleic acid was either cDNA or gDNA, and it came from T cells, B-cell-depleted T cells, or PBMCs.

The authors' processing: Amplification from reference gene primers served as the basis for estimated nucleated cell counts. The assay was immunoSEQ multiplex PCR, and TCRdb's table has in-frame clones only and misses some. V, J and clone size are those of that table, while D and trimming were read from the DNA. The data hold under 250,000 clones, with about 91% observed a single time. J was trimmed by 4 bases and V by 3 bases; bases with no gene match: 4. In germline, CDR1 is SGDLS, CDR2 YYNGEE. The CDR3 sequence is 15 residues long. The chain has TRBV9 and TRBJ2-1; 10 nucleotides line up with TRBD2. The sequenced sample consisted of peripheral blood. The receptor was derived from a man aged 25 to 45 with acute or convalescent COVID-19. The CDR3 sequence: CASSAASGSYNEQFF. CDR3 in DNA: TGTGCCAGCAGCGCCGCTAGCGGGAGTTACAATGAGCAGTTCTTC.